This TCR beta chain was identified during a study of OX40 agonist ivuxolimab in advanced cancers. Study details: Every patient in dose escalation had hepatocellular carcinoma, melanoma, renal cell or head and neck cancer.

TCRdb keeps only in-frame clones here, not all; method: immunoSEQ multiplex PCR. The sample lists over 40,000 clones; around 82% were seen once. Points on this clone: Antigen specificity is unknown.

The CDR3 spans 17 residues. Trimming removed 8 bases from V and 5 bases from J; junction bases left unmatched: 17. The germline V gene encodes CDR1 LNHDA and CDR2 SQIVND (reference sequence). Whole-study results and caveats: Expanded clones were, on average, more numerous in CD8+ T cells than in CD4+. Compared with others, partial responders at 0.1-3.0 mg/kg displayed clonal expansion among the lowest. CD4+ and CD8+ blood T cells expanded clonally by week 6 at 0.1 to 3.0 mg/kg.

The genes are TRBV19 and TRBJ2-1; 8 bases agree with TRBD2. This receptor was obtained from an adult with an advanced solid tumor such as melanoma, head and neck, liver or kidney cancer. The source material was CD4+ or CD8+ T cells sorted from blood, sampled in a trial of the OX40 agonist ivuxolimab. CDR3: CASHNQKSGSVHNEQFF. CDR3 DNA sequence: TGTGCCAGTCACAACCAAAAGAGCGGGAGTGTCCACAATGAGCAGTTCTTC.